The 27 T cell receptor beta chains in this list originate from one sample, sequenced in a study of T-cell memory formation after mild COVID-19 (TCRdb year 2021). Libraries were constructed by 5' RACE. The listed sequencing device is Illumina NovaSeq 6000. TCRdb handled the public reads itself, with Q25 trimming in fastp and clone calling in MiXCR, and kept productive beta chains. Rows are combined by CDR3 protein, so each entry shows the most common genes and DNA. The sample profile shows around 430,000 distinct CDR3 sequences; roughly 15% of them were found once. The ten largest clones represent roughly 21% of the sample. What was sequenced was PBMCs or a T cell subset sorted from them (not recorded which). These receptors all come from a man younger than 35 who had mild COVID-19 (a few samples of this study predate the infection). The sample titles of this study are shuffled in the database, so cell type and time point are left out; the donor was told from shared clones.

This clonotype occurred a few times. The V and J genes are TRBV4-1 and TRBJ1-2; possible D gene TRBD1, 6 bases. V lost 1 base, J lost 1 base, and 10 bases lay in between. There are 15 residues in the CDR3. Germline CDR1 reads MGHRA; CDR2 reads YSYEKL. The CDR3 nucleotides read TGCGCCAGCAGCCAAGCGGGCAGGGGTAACTATGGCTACACCTTC. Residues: CASSQAGRGNYGYTF.

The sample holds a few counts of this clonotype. The CDR3 DNA is TGTGCCAGCAGCCCACAGGGGGGGGGCTACGAGCAGTACTTC. Protein product: CASSPQGGGYEQYF. The chain couples TRBV6-5 to TRBJ2-7; a possible D gene is TRBD1 (8 bases). Per the germline V gene, CDR1 is MNHEY and CDR2 is SVGAGI. The V gene lost 6 bases and the J gene lost 3 bases, with 15 bases spanning the gap. The CDR3 is made up of 14 amino acids.

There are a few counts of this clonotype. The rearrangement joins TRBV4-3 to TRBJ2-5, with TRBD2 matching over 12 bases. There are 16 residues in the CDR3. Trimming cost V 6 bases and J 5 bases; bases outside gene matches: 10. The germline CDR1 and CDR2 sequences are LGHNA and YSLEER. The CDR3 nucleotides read TGCGCCAGCAGGGCGACTAGCGGGGGTCGGGGGGAGACCCAGTACTTC. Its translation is CASRATSGGRGETQYF.

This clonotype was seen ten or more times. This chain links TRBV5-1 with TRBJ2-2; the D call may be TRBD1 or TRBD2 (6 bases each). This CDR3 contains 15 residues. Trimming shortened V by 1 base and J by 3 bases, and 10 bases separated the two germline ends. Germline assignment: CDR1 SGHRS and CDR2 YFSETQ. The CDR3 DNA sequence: TGCGCCAGCAGCTTGCCCGGGGGCGACACCGGGGAGCTGTTTTTT. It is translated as CASSLPGGDTGELFF. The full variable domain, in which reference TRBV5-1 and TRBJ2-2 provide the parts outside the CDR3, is KAGVTQTPRYLIKTRGQQVTLSCSPISGHRSVSWYQQTPGQGLQFLFEYFSETQRNKGNFPGRFSGRQFSNSRSEMNVSTLELGDSALYLCASSLPGGDTGELFFGEGSRLTVL.

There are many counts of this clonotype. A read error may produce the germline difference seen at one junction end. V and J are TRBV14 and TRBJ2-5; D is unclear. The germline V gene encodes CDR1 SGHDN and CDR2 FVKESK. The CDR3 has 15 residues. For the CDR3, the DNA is TGTGCCAGCAGCCAAGATTATGTGGTTGAAGAGCCCCAGTACTTC. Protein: CASSQDYVVEEPQYF.

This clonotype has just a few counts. CDR3 in amino acids: CASSYGWTSRETQYF. The CDR3 region has the DNA TGTGCCAGCAGTTACGGATGGACGTCTCGTGAGACCCAGTACTTC. The chain carries TRBV6-5 and TRBJ2-5; D unresolved. With 2 bases removed from V and 5 bases from J, the gap between germline ends came to 15 bases. CDR3 length equals 15 residues. CDR1 and CDR2 (germline): MNHEY, SVGAGI.

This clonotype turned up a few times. The DNA of the CDR3 is TGTGCCAGCAGCTTGGCCTACTCCTACGAGCAGTACTTC. Its translation: CASSLAYSYEQYF. V and J are TRBV5-6 and TRBJ2-7; D remains ambiguous. Germline V CDR1 and CDR2: SGHDT, YYEEEE. This CDR3 is 13 amino acids long. V lost 0 bases and J 0 bases, leaving 4 bases between the germline ends.

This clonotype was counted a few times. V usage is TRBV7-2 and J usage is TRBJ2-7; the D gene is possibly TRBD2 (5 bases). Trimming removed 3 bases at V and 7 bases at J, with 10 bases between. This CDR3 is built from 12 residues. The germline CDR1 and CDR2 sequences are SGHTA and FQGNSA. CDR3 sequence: CASSFVRGEQYF. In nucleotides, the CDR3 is TGTGCCAGCAGCTTTGTTCGGGGTGAGCAGTACTTC.

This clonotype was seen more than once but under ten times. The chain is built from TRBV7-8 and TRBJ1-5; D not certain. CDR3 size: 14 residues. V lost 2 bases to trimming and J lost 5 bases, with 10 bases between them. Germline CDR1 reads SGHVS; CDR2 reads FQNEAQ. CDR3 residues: CASSLPGIDQPQHF. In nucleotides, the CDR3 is TGTGCCAGCAGCTTACCCGGGATCGATCAGCCCCAGCATTTT.

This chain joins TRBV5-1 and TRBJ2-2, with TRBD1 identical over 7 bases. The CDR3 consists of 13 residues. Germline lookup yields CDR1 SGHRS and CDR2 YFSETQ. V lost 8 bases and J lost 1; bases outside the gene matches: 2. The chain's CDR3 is CASWTGNTGELFF. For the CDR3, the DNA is TGCGCCAGTTGGACAGGGAACACCGGGGAGCTGTTTTTT.

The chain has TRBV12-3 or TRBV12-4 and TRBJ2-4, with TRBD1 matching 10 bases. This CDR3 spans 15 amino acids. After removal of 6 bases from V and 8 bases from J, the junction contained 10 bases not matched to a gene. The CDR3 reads CASSPGDRGVDIQYF. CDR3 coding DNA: TGTGCCAGCAGCCCGGGGGACAGGGGAGTTGACATTCAGTACTTC.

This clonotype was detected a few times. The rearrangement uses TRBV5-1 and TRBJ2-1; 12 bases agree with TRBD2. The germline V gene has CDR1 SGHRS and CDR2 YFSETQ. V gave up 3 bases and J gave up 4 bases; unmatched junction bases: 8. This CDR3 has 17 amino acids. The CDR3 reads CASSWYQGTSGYNEQFF. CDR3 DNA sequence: TGCGCCAGCAGCTGGTACCAGGGGACTAGCGGGTACAATGAGCAGTTCTTC.

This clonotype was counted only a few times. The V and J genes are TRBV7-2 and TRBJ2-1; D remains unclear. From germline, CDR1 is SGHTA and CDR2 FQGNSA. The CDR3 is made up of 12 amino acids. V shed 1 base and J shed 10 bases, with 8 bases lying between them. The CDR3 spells CASSLVPAEQFF. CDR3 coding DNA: TGTGCCAGCAGCTTAGTTCCAGCCGAGCAGTTCTTC.

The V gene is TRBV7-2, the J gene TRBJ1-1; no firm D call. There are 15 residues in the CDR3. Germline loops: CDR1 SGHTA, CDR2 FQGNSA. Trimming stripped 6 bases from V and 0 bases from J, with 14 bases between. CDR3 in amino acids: CASRKWADMNTEAFF. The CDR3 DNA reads TGTGCCAGCAGGAAGTGGGCAGACATGAACACTGAAGCTTTCTTT.

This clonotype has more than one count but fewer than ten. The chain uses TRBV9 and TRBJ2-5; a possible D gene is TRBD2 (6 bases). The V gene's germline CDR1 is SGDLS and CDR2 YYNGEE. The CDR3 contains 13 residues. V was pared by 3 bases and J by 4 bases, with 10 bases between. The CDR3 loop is CASSARLGETQYF. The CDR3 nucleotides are TGTGCCAGCAGCGCGCGACTAGGAGAGACCCAGTACTTC.

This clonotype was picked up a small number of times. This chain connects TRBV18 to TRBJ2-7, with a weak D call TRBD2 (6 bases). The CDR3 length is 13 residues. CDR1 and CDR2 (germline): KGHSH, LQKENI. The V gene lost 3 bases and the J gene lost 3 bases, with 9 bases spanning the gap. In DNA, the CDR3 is TGTGCCAGCTCACCGGGGGAGGACTACGAGCAGTACGTC. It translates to CASSPGEDYEQYV.

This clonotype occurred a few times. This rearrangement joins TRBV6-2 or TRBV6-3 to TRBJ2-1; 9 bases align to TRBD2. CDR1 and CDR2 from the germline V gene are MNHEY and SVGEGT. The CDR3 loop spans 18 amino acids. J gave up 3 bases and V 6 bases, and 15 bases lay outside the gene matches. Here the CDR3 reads CASSTWTSVIISYNEQFF. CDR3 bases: TGTGCCAGCAGCACGTGGACTAGCGTCATTATTAGCTACAATGAGCAGTTCTTC.

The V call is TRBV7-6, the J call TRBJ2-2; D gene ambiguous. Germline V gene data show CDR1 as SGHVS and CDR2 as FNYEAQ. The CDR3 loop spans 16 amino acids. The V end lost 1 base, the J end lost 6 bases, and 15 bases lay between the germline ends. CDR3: CASSLGRPALSGELFF. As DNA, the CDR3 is TGTGCCAGCAGCTTAGGCAGGCCCGCCCTGTCCGGGGAGCTGTTTTTT.

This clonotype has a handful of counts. The CDR3 reads CASSGDRGEGNTEAFF. CDR3 DNA sequence: TGTGCCAGCAGTGGGGACAGGGGAGAGGGGAACACTGAAGCTTTCTTT. The chain links TRBV5-5 to TRBJ1-1, with TRBD1 matching over 10 bases. The germline V gene encodes CDR1 SGHKS and CDR2 YYEKEE (reference sequence). This CDR3 has 16 residues. V shed 5 bases and J 1 base; nucleotides not matched to a gene: 8.

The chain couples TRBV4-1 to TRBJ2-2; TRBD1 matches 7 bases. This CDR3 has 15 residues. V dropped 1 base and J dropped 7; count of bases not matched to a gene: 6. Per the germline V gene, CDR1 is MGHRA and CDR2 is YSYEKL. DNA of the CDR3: TGCGCCAGCAGCCAAGGGGACAGCTTTGTCGGGGAGCTGTTTTTT. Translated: CASSQGDSFVGELFF.

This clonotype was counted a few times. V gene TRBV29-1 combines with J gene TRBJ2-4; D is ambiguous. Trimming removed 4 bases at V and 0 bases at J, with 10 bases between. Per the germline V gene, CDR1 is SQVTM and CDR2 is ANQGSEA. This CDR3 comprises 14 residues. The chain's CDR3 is CSVVGQLAKNIQYF. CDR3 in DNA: TGCAGCGTTGTAGGGCAGCTAGCCAAAAACATTCAGTACTTC.

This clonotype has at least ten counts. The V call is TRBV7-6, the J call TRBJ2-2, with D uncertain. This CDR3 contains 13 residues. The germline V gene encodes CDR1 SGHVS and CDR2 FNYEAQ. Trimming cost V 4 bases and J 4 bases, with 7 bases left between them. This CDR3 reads CASSSGVTGELFF. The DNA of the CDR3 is TGTGCCAGCAGCTCAGGTGTCACCGGGGAGCTGTTTTTT. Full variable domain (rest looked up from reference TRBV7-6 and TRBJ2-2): GAGVSQSPRYKVTKRGQDVALRCDPISGHVSLYWYRQALGQGPEFLTYFNYEAQQDKSGLPNDRFSAERPEGSISTLTIQRTEQRDSAMYRCASSSGVTGELFFGEGSRLTVL.

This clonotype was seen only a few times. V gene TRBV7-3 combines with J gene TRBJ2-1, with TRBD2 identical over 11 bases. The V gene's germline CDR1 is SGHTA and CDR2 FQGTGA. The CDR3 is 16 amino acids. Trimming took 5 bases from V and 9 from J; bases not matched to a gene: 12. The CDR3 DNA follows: TGTGCCAGCAGCGCCAATAGCGGGGGGGCTTACGGTGAGCAGTTCTTC. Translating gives CASSANSGGAYGEQFF.

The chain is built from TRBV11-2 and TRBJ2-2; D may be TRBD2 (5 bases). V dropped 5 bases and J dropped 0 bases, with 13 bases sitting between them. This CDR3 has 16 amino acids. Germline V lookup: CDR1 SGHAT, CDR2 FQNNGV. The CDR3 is CASSQAAGANTGELFF. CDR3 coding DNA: TGTGCCAGCAGCCAGGCGGCCGGGGCGAACACCGGGGAGCTGTTTTTT.

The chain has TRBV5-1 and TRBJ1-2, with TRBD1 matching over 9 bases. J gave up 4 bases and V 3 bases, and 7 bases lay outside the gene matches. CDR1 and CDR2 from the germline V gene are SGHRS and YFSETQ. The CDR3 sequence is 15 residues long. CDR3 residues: CASSWGTGSIYGYTF. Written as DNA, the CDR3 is TGCGCCAGCAGCTGGGGGACAGGGAGTATCTATGGCTACACCTTC.

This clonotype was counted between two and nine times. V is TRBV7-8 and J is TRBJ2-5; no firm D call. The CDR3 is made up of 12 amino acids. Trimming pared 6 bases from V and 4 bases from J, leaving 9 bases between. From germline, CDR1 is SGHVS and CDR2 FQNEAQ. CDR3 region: CASSRSGETQYF. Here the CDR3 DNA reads TGTGCCAGCAGTCGCTCCGGAGAGACCCAGTACTTC.

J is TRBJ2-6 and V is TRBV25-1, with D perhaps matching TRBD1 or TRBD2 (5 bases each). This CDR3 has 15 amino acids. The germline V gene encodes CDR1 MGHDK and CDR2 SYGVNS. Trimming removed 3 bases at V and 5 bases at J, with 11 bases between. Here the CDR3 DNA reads TGTGCCAGCAGTGACGGACGGGGCCGGGCCAACGTCCTGACTTTC. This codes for CASSDGRGRANVLTF.